The next 8 T cell receptor beta chains were all read from a single sample in a study of T-cell memory formation after mild COVID-19 (dated by TCRdb to about 2021). The library was obtained by 5' RACE. Instrument used: Illumina NovaSeq 6000. The public reads were quality trimmed at Q25 with fastp and then assembled into clones with MiXCR by TCRdb, keeping productive beta chains. Each CDR3 protein gets just one entry, which takes the most common genes and DNA from the rows behind it. The sample data list roughly 170,000 distinct CDR3 sequences, and roughly 23% of these were observed just once. The top ten hold 23% of the sample. Sequencing used PBMCs or a T cell subset sorted from them (not recorded which). The receptors derive from an adult woman who had mild COVID-19 (a few samples of this study predate the infection). The sample titles of this study are shuffled in the database, so cell type and time point are left out; the donor was told from shared clones.

The gene calls are TRBV15 and TRBJ1-5, with 8 bases fitting TRBD1. Trimming removed 0 bases from V and 4 bases from J; junction bases left unmatched: 2. Germline lookup yields CDR1 LNHNV and CDR2 YYDKDF (reference sequence). The CDR3 consists of 15 residues. The CDR3 nucleotides read TGTGCCACCAGCAGAGATAGACAGGGGAATCAGCCCCAGCATTTT. It translates to CATSRDRQGNQPQHF.

This sequence joins TRBV12-3 or TRBV12-4 and TRBJ1-6; a possible D gene is TRBD1 (6 bases). The CDR3 spans 17 residues. Trimming pared 6 bases from V and 0 bases from J, leaving 15 bases between. CDR3 DNA: TGTGCCAGCAGCCAAGGGGGTGGTTTCTCCTATAATTCACCCCTCCACTTT. It is translated as CASSQGGGFSYNSPLHF.

V gene TRBV12-3 or TRBV12-4 combines with J gene TRBJ1-6; D gene uncertain. The V gene lost 6 bases and the J gene lost 6 bases, with 6 bases spanning the gap. The CDR3 contains 12 residues. Here the CDR3 reads CASSAPNSPLHF. Written as DNA, the CDR3 is TGTGCCAGCAGCGCACCTAATTCACCCCTCCACTTT.

The gene calls are TRBV5-1 and TRBJ1-5, with no clear D. Per the germline V gene, CDR1 is SGHRS and CDR2 is YFSETQ. The V end lost 4 bases, the J end lost 2 bases, and 10 bases lay between the germline ends. CDR3 length: 14 residues. The CDR3 DNA is TGCGCCAGCAGCCGGACGTGGGGCAATCAGCCCCAGCATTTT. It is translated as CASSRTWGNQPQHF.

This clonotype was picked up a small number of times. J is TRBJ2-7 and V is TRBV20-1; D uncertain. Trimming removed 2 bases at V and 2 bases at J, with 10 bases between. There are 13 residues in the CDR3. Germline lookup yields CDR1 DFQATT and CDR2 SNEGSKA (reference sequence). The DNA of the CDR3 is TGCAGTGCTAGAATTCCAGAAACCTACGAGCAGTACTTC. Encoded protein: CSARIPETYEQYF.

There are a few counts of this clonotype. J is TRBJ2-1 and V is TRBV24-1, with D possibly being TRBD2 (5 bases). Germline V gene sequence: CDR1 KGHDR, CDR2 SFDVKD. CDR3 length: 15 residues. Trimming stripped 3 bases from V and 8 bases from J, with 16 bases between. The CDR3 spells CATSDGSLGLYEQFF. In DNA, the CDR3 is TGTGCCACCAGTGATGGGTCACTAGGTTTATATGAGCAGTTCTTC.

The chain links TRBV5-1 to TRBJ2-5, with 7 bases aligning to TRBD2. V shed 5 bases, J shed 4 bases, and the junction held 5 bases outside the gene matches. Germline CDR1 reads SGHRS; CDR2 reads YFSETQ. CDR3 length equals 13 residues. This CDR3 is CASSKERGETQYF. In DNA form, the CDR3 reads TGCGCCAGCAGTAAAGAGCGGGGAGAGACCCAGTACTTC. Using reference TRBV5-1 and TRBJ2-5 for the parts outside the CDR3, the full variable domain is KAGVTQTPRYLIKTRGQQVTLSCSPISGHRSVSWYQQTPGQGLQFLFEYFSETQRNKGNFPGRFSGRQFSNSRSEMNVSTLELGDSALYLCASSKERGETQYFGPGTRLLVL.

The chain couples TRBV11-2 to TRBJ1-2, with a tentative D call TRBD1 (6 bases). Looked up from germline, CDR1 is SGHAT and CDR2 is FQNNGV. The CDR3 has 15 residues. Trimming took off 0 bases at V and 6 bases at J, with 14 bases between the two ends. The CDR3 DNA reads as TGTGCCAGCAGCTTAGATCGGGGGGGCTGGAATGGCTACACCTTC. Translating gives CASSLDRGGWNGYTF.